The clone carrying this T cell receptor beta chain was detected a few times. Its target is not known. Using a J-beta primer mix together with a sample-barcoded 5' primer, a second PCR was run for roughly 6 to 12 cycles. The authors tagged each cDNA molecule using a template-switch adaptor with 12 random nucleotides. TCRdb re-derived calls from the 5' RACE reads in MiXCR, one entry per CDR3 protein. Of approximately 290,000 distinct CDR3 sequences listed, 25% to 30% are singletons. Total RNA was isolated from each sample in quantities of at least 5.5 micrograms. The sample originates from a study of blood T cells in healthy people across ages. The study's findings and limits: Estimates based on one million T cells were treated as lower bounds.

Germline loops: CDR1 MDHEN, CDR2 SYDVKM. This CDR3 spans 16 amino acids. V was shortened by 3 bases and J by 7 bases, with 16 bases between the two germline ends. The sequencing input was blood. This receptor was identified in a woman aged 70 to 79 in good health. The chain carries TRBV28 and TRBJ1-6, with D maybe TRBD1 (6 bases). CDR3 region: CASSFSGGRLNSPLHF. The DNA of the CDR3 is TGTGCCAGCAGTTTTTCCGGGGGCAGGCTAAATTCACCCCTCCACTTT.